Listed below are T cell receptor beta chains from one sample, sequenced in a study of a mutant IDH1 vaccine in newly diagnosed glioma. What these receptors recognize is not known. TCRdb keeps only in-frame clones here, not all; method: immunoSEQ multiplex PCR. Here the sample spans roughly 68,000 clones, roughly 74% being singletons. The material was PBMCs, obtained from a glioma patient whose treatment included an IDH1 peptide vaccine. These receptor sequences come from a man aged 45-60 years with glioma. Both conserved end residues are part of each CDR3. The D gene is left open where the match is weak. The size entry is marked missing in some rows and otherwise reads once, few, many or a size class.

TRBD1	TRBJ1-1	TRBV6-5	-	TGTGCCAGCAATACCGGGACAGCTCTCACGGAAGCTTTCTTT	CASNTGTALTEAFF
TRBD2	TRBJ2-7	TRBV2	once	TGTGCCAGCACGAACAAGCGGGGGGGCTACGAGCAGTACTTC	CASTNKRGGYEQYF
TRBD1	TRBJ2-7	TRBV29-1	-	TGCAGCGTTGTAACAGGGGCGGCCTACGAGCAGTACTTC	CSVVTGAAYEQYF
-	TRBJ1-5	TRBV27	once	TGTGCCAGCAGTTGGGCAGGAACTAATCAGCCCCAGCATTTT	CASSWAGTNQPQHF
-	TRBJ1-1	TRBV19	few	TGTGCCAGTACCCCTTCCCAGCTGAACACTGAAGCTTTCTTT	CASTPSQLNTEAFF
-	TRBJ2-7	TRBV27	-	TGTGCCAGCAGTCTCCGGACTGGGGTCTCCTACGAGCAGTACTTC	CASSLRTGVSYEQYF
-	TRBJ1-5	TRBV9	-	TGTGCCAGCAGCGTAGAGGGGAATAATCAGCCCCAGCATTTT	CASSVEGNNQPQHF
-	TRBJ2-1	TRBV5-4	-	TGTGCCAGCAGCCTTACGACTAGTAAGGGAGAGCAGTTCTTC	CASSLTTSKGEQFF
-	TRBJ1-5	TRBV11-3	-	TGTGCCAGCAGCTTAGCCGGACAGTATCAGCCCCAGCATTTT	CASSLAGQYQPQHF
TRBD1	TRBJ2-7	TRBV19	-	TGTGCCAGTAGTACATTACAGGGGAGATACGAGCAGTACTTC	CASSTLQGRYEQYF
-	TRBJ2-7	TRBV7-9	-	TGTGCCAGCAGCTTATCGCAGAATCCGATCCACTACGAGCAGTACTTC	CASSLSQNPIHYEQYF
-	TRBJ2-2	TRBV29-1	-	TGCAGCGTTGCGGGGCCCGGGGAGCTGTTTTTT	CSVAGPGELFF
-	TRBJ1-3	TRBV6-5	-	TGTGCCAGCAGTTACTCACAGGGCTCTGGAAACACCATATATTTT	CASSYSQGSGNTIYF
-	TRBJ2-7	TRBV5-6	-	TGTGCCAGCAGCAGTTTCAACGAGCAGTACTTC	CASSSFNEQYF
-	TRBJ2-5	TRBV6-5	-	TGTGCCAGCAGTTACTCACTGAGTAAGGAGACCCAGTACTTC	CASSYSLSKETQYF
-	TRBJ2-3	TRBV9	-	TGTGCCAGCAGCGTACAGGCGGGTTTCACAGATACGCAGTATTTT	CASSVQAGFTDTQYF
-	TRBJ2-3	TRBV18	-	TGTGCCAGCTCACCGTCCGGGTCCACAGATACGCAGTATTTT	CASSPSGSTDTQYF
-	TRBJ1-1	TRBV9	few	TGTGCCAGCAGCGCTGGGACGGCGAACACTGAAGCTTTCTTT	CASSAGTANTEAFF
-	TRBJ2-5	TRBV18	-	TGTGCCAGCTCACTAGCCCGAAGGGGGGAATCAAATCGGGAGACCCAGTACTTC	CASSLARRGESNRETQYF
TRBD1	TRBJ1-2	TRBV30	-	TGTGCCTGGAGTGTATGGGGCCAGGGGGCAAGCTATGGCTACACCTTC	CAWSVWGQGASYGYTF
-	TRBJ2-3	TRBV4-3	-	TGCGCCAGCAGCCCCTCCCGGGGATGGGCAGATACGCAGTATTTT	CASSPSRGWADTQYF
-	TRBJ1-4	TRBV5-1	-	TGCGCCAGCAGCTTGCGGCAGGAACAAAAACTGTTTTTT	CASSLRQEQKLFF
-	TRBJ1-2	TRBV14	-	TGTGCCAGCAGCCGAAATCAACAGACGAACTATGGCTACACCTTC	CASSRNQQTNYGYTF
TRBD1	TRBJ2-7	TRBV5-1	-	TGCGCCAGCACTGCAGGGGGATTCAACGAGCAGTACTTC	CASTAGGFNEQYF
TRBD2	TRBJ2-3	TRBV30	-	TGTGCCTGGAGTGGTGGGAGGGGAAGCACAGATACGCAGTATTTT	CAWSGGRGSTDTQYF
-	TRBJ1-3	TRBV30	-	TGTGCCTGGGGGGCGGGTGGAAACACCATATATTTT	CAWGAGGNTIYF
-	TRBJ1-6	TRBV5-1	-	TGCGCCAGCACGGTCCAACCAGGGGCCTGGGCGAGTTCACCCCTCCACTTT	CASTVQPGAWASSPLHF
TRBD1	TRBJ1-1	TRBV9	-	TGTGCCAGCAGCGCGACAGGGTTTAACACTGAAGCTTTCTTT	CASSATGFNTEAFF
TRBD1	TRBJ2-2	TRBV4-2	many	TGTGCCAGCGGGACCGGGACAGGGGGCTGGAACACCGGGGAGCTGTTTTTT	CASGTGTGGWNTGELFF
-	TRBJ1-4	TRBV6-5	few	TGTGCCAGCAGCCGACCCCGTGAAAAACTGTTTTTT	CASSRPREKLFF
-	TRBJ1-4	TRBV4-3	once	TGCGCCAGCAGCCAAAACGGGGGTAATGAAAAACTGTTTTTT	CASSQNGGNEKLFF
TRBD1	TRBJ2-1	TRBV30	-	TGTGCCAGGGGACAGGGGCTCTACAATGAGCAGTTCTTC	CARGQGLYNEQFF
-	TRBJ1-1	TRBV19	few	TGTGCCAGTTCCGGTGGCGGGATGAACACTGAAGCTTTCTTT	CASSGGGMNTEAFF
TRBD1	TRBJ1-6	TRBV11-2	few	TGTGCCAGCAGCTCACAGGGGAGGGGGAATTCACCCCTCCACTTT	CASSSQGRGNSPLHF
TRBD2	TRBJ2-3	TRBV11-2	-	TGTGCCAGCAGCTCGGGACTAGCGGGGGCCGTGGATACGCAGTATTTT	CASSSGLAGAVDTQYF
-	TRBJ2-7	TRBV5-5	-	TGTGCCAGCAGCTTGGGAAGGGCCTCCTACGAGCAGTACTTC	CASSLGRASYEQYF
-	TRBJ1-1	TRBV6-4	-	TGTGCCAGCAGTGCTGAGTCGGGGACTGAAGCTTTCTTT	CASSAESGTEAFF
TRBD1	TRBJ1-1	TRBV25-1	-	TGTGCCAGCAGTGACAGGGGGCGGGGGAAAATGAACACTGAAGCTTTCTTT	CASSDRGRGKMNTEAFF
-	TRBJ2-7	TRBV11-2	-	TGTGCCAGCAGCTTAGCCCCGGCAGGGAACTACGAGCAGTACTTC	CASSLAPAGNYEQYF
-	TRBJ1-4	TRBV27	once	TGTGCCAGCAGTTTAGCGGGGGAAAAACTGTTTTTT	CASSLAGEKLFF
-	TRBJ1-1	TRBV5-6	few	TGTGCCAGCAGCTACGGACGGAAGAACACTGAAGCTTTCTTT	CASSYGRKNTEAFF
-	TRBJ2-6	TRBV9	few	TGTGCCAGCAGCCTAGGGTGGAGCTCTGGGGCCAACGTCCTGACTTTC	CASSLGWSSGANVLTF
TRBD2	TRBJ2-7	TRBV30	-	TGTGCCTGGAGTAGGGAGGGATACGAGCAGTACTTC	CAWSREGYEQYF
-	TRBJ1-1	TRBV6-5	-	TGTGCCAGCAGTTACGGGGCAGGCGGGGATAACACTGAAGCTTTCTTT	CASSYGAGGDNTEAFF
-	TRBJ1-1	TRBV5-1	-	TGCGCCAGCAGCTCACCTGGGGGCTCGGTGAACACTGAAGCTTTCTTT	CASSSPGGSVNTEAFF
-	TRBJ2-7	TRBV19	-	TGTGCCAGTAGTAGGTCCCCCGGATACGAGCAGTACTTC	CASSRSPGYEQYF
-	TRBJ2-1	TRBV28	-	TGTGCCAGCAGTTTAGACAGGTTCGAGATCGGCTCCTACAATGAGCAGTTCTTC	CASSLDRFEIGSYNEQFF
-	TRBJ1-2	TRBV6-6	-	TGTGCCAGCAGGGGCACCGGCGGCTATGGCTACACCTTC	CASRGTGGYGYTF
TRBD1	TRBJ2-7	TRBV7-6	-	TGTGCCAGCAGCTCCCAGGAGACAGGGAATTACGAGCAGTACTTC	CASSSQETGNYEQYF
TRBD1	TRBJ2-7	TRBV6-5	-	TGTGCCAGCAGTTACGGGACAGCGGTCCGCTACGAGCAGTACTTC	CASSYGTAVRYEQYF
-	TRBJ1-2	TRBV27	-	TGTGCCAGCAGTTCTCTACAGGGATTCGGCAGCTACACCTTC	CASSSLQGFGSYTF
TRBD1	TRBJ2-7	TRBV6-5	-	TGTGCCAGCAGCGAACCCGGGACAGGGGCTCACGAGCAGTACTTC	CASSEPGTGAHEQYF
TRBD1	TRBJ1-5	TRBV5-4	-	TGTGCCAGCAGCTTGGCCGTGGGACAGACCGTGGACAATCAGCCCCAGCATTTT	CASSLAVGQTVDNQPQHF
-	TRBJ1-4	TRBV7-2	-	TGTGCCAGCAGCTTATTCGGGGTAGTAGGAGAAAAACTGTTTTTT	CASSLFGVVGEKLFF
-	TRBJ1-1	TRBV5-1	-	TGCGCCAGCAGCTTGGGACGCGGCAGACACACTGAAGCTTTCTTT	CASSLGRGRHTEAFF
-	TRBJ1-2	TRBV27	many	TGTGCCAGCAGCCCGACAGGAATCTATGGCTACACCTTC	CASSPTGIYGYTF
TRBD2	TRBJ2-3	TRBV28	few	TGTGCCAGCAACCCTAGCGGGGGTTCAGATACGCAGTATTTT	CASNPSGGSDTQYF
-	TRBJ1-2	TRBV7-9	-	TGTGCCAGCAGCCCTTACGGGAGTAGTCGCCCCAACTATGGCTACACCTTC	CASSPYGSSRPNYGYTF
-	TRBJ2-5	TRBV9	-	TGTGCCAGCAGCGGGGGGGGGCCAGAGACCCAGTACTTC	CASSGGGPETQYF